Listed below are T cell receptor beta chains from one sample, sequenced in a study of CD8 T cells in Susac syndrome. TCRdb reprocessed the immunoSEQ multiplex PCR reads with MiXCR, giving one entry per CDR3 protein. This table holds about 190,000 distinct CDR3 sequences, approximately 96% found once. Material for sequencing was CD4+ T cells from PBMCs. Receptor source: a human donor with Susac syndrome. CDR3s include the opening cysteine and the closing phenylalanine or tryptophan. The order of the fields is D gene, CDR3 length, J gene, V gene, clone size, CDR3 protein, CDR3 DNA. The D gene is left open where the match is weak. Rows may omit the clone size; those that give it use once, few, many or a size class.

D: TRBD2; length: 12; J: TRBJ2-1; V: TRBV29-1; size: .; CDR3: CSPSGGFDEQFF; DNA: TGCAGCCCGAGCGGGGGATTCGATGAGCAGTTCTTC
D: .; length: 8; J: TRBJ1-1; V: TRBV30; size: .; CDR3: CAWTRAFF; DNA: TGTGCCTGGACACGGGCTTTCTTT
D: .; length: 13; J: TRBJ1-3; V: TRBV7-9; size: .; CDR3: CASSPGTSSPIYF; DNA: TGTGCCAGCAGCCCAGGGACCTCCTCCCCCATATATTTT
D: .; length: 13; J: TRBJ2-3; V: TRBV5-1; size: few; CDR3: CASNRDRTDTQYF; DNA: TGCGCCAGCAACAGGGATAGGACAGATACGCAGTATTTT
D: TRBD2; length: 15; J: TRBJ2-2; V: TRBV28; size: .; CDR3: CASRGSGGLSGELFF; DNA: TGTGCCAGCAGGGGCAGCGGGGGGTTGTCCGGGGAGCTGTTTTTT
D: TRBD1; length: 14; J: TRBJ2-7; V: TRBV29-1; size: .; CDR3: CSVQPGQGDYEQYF; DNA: TGCAGCGTTCAACCGGGACAGGGTGACTACGAGCAGTACTTC
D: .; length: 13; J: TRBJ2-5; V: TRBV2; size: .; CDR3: CASDDGLQETQYF; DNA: TGTGCCAGCGACGACGGGCTCCAAGAGACCCAGTACTTC
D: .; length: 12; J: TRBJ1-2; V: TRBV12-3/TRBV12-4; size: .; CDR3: CASSSDNYGYTF; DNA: TGTGCCAGCAGTTCCGACAACTATGGCTACACCTTC
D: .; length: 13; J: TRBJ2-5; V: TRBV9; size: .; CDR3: CASSVGPEETQYF; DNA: TGTGCCAGCAGCGTTGGCCCAGAGGAGACCCAGTACTTC
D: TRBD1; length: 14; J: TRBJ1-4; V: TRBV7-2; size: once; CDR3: CASSFGQGGEKLFF; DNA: TGTGCCAGCAGCTTCGGACAGGGCGGTGAAAAACTGTTTTTT
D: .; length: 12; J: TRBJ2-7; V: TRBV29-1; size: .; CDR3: CSVAQGPYEQYF; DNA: TGCAGCGTTGCGCAGGGCCCCTACGAGCAGTACTTC
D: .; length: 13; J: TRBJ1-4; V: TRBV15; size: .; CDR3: CATSRDQEEKLFF; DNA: TGTGCCACCAGCAGAGATCAGGAGGAAAAACTGTTTTTT
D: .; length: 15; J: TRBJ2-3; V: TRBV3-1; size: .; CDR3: CASSSTTGKGDTQYF; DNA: TGTGCCAGCAGCTCTACGACCGGGAAGGGGGATACGCAGTATTTT
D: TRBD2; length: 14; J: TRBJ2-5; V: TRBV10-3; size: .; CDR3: CAIGTSGGQETQYF; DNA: TGTGCCATTGGGACTAGCGGGGGCCAAGAGACCCAGTACTTC
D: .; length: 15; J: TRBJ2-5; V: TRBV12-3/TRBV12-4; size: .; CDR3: CASSFQGSIAETQYF; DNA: TGTGCCAGCAGTTTCCAGGGTTCGATTGCGGAGACCCAGTACTTC
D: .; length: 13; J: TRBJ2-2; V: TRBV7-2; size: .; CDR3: CASSLRATGELFF; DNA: TGTGCCAGCAGCCTCCGGGCCACCGGGGAGCTGTTTTTT
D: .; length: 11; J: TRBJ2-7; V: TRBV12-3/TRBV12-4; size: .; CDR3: CASGGPYEQYF; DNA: TGTGCCAGCGGCGGGCCCTACGAGCAGTACTTC
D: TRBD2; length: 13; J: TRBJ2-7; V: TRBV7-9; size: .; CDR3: CASTPGGSYEQYF; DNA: TGTGCCAGCACCCCCGGGGGGTCCTACGAGCAGTACTTC
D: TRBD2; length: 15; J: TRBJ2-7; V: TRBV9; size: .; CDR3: CASSVDGLATYEQYF; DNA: TGTGCCAGCAGCGTAGACGGACTAGCGACCTACGAGCAGTACTTC
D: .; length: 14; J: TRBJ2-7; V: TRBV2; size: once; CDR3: CAGKDRPVSYEQYF; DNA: TGTGCCGGAAAAGACAGGCCCGTCTCCTACGAGCAGTACTTC
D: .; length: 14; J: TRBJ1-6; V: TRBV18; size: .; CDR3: CASSPGTMKSPLHF; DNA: TGTGCCAGCTCCCCCGGGACAATGAAATCACCCCTCCACTTT
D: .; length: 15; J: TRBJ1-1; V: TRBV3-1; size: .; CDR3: CASSQAAQLNTEAFF; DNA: TGTGCCAGCAGCCAAGCGGCACAGCTGAACACTGAAGCTTTCTTT
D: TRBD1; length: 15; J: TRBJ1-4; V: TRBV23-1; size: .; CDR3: CASSLRTGGDEKLFF; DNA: TGCGCCAGCAGTCTACGGACAGGGGGAGATGAAAAACTGTTTTTT
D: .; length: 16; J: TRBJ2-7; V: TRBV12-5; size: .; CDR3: CASGLVRDRLPEEQYF; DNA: TGTGCTAGTGGTTTGGTACGCGACAGGCTACCTGAAGAGCAGTACTTC
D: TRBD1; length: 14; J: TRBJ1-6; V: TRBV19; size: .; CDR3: CASKQGQGNSPLHF; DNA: TGTGCCAGTAAGCAGGGACAGGGGAATTCACCCCTCCACTTT
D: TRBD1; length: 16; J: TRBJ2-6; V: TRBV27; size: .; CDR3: CASSPTGAPGANVLTF; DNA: TGTGCCAGCAGCCCCACAGGGGCGCCTGGGGCCAACGTCCTGACTTTC
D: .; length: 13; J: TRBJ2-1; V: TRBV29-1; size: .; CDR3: CSVGQIRYNEQFF; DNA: TGCAGCGTAGGACAGATACGATACAATGAGCAGTTCTTC
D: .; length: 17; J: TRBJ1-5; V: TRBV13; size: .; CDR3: CASSLGRVGKSNQPQHF; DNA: TGTGCCAGCAGCTTAGGCCGAGTGGGGAAAAGCAATCAGCCCCAGCATTTT
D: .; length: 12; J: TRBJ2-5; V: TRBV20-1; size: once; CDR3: CSARWGQETQYF; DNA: TGCAGTGCTAGATGGGGGCAAGAGACCCAGTACTTC
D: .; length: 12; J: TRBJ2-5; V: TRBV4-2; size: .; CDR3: CASSQDRETQYF; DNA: TGTGCCAGCAGCCAAGATCGGGAGACCCAGTACTTC
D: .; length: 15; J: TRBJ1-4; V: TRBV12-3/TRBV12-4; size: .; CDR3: CASTLGDATNEKLFF; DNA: TGTGCCAGCACCCTGGGAGATGCAACTAATGAAAAACTGTTTTTT
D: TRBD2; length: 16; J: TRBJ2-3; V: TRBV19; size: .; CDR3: CASSLMGGRGTDTQYF; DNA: TGTGCCAGTAGCCTCATGGGGGGGAGAGGGACAGATACGCAGTATTTT
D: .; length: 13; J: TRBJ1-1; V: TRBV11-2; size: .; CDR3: CASSLDRGSEAFF; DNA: TGTGCCAGCAGCTTAGATAGGGGGTCGGAAGCTTTCTTT
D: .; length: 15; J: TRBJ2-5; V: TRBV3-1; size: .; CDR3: CASSRETGRQETQYF; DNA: TGTGCCAGCAGCCGAGAGACTGGCCGCCAAGAGACCCAGTACTTC
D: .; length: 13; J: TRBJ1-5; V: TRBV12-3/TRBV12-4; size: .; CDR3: CASRMGGNQPQHF; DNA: TGTGCCAGCAGGATGGGGGGCAATCAGCCCCAGCATTTT
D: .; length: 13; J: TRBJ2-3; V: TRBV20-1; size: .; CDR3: CSAWGVPADTQYF; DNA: TGCAGTGCATGGGGGGTGCCCGCAGATACGCAGTATTTT
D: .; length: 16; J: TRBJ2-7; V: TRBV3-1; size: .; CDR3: CASSQVRGKASYEQYF; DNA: TGTGCCAGCAGCCAAGTGAGGGGCAAAGCTTCCTACGAGCAGTACTTC
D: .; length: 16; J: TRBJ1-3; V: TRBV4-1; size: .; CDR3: CASSQDRARSGNTIYF; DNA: TGCGCCAGCAGCCAAGATCGGGCCAGGTCTGGAAACACCATATATTTT
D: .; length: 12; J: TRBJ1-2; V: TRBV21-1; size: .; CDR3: CAGQTGSEGYTF; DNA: TGTGCCGGGCAGACAGGGTCGGAGGGCTACACCTTC
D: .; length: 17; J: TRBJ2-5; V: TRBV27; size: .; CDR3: CASLKYGTPDLQETQYF; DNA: TGTGCCAGCCTAAAGTACGGGACTCCCGACCTCCAAGAGACCCAGTACTTC
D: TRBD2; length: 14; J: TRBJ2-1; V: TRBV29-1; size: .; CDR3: CSVLAGANYNEQFF; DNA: TGCAGCGTGTTAGCGGGGGCTAACTACAATGAGCAGTTCTTC
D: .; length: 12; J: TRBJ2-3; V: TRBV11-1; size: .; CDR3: CASRHSTDTQYF; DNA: TGTGCCAGCAGACACAGCACAGATACGCAGTATTTT
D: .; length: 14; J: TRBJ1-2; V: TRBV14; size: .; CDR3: CASSQEAHSFGYTF; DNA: TGTGCCAGCAGCCAAGAGGCACATTCCTTCGGCTACACCTTC
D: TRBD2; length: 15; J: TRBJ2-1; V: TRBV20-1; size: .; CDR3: CSAQLPSGDTNEQFF; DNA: TGCAGTGCCCAACTCCCCAGCGGGGATACGAATGAGCAGTTCTTC
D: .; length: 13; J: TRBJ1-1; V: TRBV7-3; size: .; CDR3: CASSQDTDTEAFF; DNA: TGTGCCAGCAGCCAGGACACGGACACTGAAGCTTTCTTT
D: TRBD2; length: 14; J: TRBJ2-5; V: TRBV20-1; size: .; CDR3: CSASHGGGAETQYF; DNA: TGCAGTGCTAGCCATGGCGGGGGGGCGGAGACCCAGTACTTC
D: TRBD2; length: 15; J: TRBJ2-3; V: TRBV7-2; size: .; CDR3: CASSSTSGPPGTQYF; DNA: TGTGCCAGCAGCTCGACTAGCGGGCCCCCGGGTACGCAGTATTTT
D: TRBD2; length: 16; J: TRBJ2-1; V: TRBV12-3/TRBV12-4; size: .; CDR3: CASSFSSGGAWFEQFF; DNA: TGTGCCAGCAGTTTTTCTAGCGGGGGGGCCTGGTTTGAGCAGTTCTTC
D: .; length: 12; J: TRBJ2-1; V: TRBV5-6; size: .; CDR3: CASSLRLEAQFF; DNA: TGTGCCAGCAGCTTGAGACTTGAGGCGCAGTTCTTC
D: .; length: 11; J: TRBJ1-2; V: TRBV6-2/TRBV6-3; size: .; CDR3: CASNLLYGYTF; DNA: TGTGCCAGCAACCTCCTTTATGGCTACACCTTC
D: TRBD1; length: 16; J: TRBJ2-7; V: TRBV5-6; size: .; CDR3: CASSPGGQGITYEQYF; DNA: TGTGCCAGCAGCCCCGGGGGACAGGGTATCACCTACGAGCAGTACTTC
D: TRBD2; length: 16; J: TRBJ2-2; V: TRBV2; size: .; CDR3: CASSALSAGGTGELFF; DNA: TGTGCCAGCAGCGCCCTTTCCGCGGGGGGCACCGGGGAGCTGTTTTTT
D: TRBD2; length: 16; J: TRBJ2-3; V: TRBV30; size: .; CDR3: CAWSPGLAVHTDTQYF; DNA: TGTGCCTGGAGCCCGGGACTAGCGGTTCACACAGATACGCAGTATTTT
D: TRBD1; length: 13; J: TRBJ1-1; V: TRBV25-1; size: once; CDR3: CASRTGLNTEAFF; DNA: TGTGCCAGCCGGACAGGTTTGAACACTGAAGCTTTCTTT
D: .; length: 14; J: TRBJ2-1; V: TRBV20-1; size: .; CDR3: CSASAHFGVNEQFF; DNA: TGCAGTGCTAGCGCCCACTTTGGGGTCAATGAGCAGTTCTTC